The 2 T cell receptor beta chains reported below all come from one sample, sequenced in a study of cytomegalovirus exposure and HLA in healthy donors. With 60 Vbeta and 13 Jbeta primers, the PCR was carried out. Some clones are missing from TCRdb's copy, which holds only in-frame ones; the method was immunoSEQ multiplex PCR. Of approximately 190,000 clones listed, over 65% are singletons. Sequenced material: PBMCs. The receptors derive from a boy between 2 and 10 years old in good health and CMV-seronegative.

J is TRBJ2-7 and V is TRBV5-1; 8 bases align to TRBD2. Germline V gene sequence: CDR1 SGHRS, CDR2 YFSETQ. CDR3 length equals 17 residues. Trimming removed 2 bases from V and 1 base from J; junction bases left unmatched: 11. The CDR3: CASSFSASGPTSYEQYF. DNA of the CDR3: TGCGCCAGCAGCTTCTCGGCTAGCGGGCCGACTTCCTACGAGCAGTACTTC.

Remarks on this clone: A junction end diverges from the germline sequence, so it may reflect a read error. CDR3 DNA sequence: TGTGCCAGCAGTTTGGGGAGCGGAGATACGCAATATTTT. It encodes CASSLGSGDTQYF. V gene TRBV27 combines with J gene TRBJ2-3, with D tentatively TRBD2 (5 bases). The CDR3 has 13 residues. CDR1 and CDR2 from the germline V gene are MNHEY and SMNVEV (reference sequence).